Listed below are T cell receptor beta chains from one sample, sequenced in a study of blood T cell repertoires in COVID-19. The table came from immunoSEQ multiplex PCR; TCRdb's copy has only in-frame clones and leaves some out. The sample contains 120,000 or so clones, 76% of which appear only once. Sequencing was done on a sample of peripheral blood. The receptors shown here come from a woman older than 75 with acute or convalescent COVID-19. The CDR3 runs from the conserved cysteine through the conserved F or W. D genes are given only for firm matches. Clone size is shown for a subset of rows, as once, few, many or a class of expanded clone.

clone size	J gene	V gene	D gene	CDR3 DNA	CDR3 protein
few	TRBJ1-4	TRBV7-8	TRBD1	TGTGCCAGCAGCGGGCAGGGGGCAGAAAAACTGTTTTTT	CASSGQGAEKLFF
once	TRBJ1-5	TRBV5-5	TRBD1	TGTGCCAGCAGCTTGGCCGCAGGGGGTAGGGGCAATCAGCCCCAGCATTTT	CASSLAAGGRGNQPQHF
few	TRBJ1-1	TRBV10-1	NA	TGCGCCAGCAGTGACAGGAACACTGAAGCTTTCTTT	CASSDRNTEAFF
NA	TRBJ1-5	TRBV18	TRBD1	TGTGCCAGCTCACCATTAAGGTTGACAGGGGAGGGTAATCAGCCCCAGCATTTT	CASSPLRLTGEGNQPQHF
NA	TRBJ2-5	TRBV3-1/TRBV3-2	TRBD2	TGTGCCAGCAGCCGGGGACTAGAGGTGTTGAAGACCCAGTACTTC	CASSRGLEVLKTQYF
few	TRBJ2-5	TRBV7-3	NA	TGTGCCAGCAGCCCCTCTGGCCCCCTGGAGACCCAGTACTTC	CASSPSGPLETQYF
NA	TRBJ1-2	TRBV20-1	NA	TGCAGTGCTAGTCACGACGGGAAAGTCTATGGCTACACCTTC	CSASHDGKVYGYTF
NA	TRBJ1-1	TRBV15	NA	TGTGCCACTAGACACCTGAACACTGAAGCTTTCTTT	CATRHLNTEAFF
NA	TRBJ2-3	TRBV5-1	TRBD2	TGCGCCAGCAGCTCTAGCGGACCGAGCACAGATACGCAGTATTTT	CASSSSGPSTDTQYF
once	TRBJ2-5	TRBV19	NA	TGTGCCAGTAGTTCAGGGACTGGGCGGGAGACCCAGTACTTC	CASSSGTGRETQYF
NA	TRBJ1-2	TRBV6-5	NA	TGTGCCACCACACAAAGACAGCCCCCTAACTATGGCTACACCTTC	CATTQRQPPNYGYTF
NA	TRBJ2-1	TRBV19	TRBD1	TGTGCCAGTAAGCCGGGGACAGTTAACAATGAGCAGTTCTTC	CASKPGTVNNEQFF
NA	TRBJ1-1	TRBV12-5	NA	TGTGCTAGTGGTCCAAGACAAACAAACACTGAAGCTTTCTTT	CASGPRQTNTEAFF
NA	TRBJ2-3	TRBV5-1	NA	TGCGCCAGCAGCTTGCAGGAGGCAGATACGCAGTATTTT	CASSLQEADTQYF
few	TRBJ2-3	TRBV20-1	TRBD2	TGCAGTGCTAGTGCTGAGGGGCGGGGGTTTTCAGATACGCAGTATTTT	CSASAEGRGFSDTQYF
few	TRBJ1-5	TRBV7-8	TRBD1	TGTGCCAGCAGCCTTATATCGGGACAGATCCTTAGCAATCAGCCCCAGCATTTT	CASSLISGQILSNQPQHF
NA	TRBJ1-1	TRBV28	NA	TGTGCCAGCCTGAGAGGGATGAACACTGAAGCTTTCTTT	CASLRGMNTEAFF
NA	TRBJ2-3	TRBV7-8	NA	TGTGCCAGCAGCCCGCTGGGGAGCTACACAGATACGCAGTATTTT	CASSPLGSYTDTQYF
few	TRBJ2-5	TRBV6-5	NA	TGTGCCAGCAGTTTCACTAGTCCTCAAGAGACCCAGTACTTC	CASSFTSPQETQYF
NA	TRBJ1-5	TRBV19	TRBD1	TGTGCCAGTAATTCGAACAGGGGGGGCAATCAGCCCCAGCATTTT	CASNSNRGGNQPQHF
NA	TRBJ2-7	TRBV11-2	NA	TGTGCCAGCAGCCCCCTGGGGAGTGCGGGAGAGCAGTACTTC	CASSPLGSAGEQYF
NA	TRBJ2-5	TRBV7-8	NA	TGTGCCAGCAGCCCCCCCTACAGGGTCCAAGAGACCCAGTACTTC	CASSPPYRVQETQYF
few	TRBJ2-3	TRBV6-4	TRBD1	TGTGCCAGCAGTCCCGGACAGGCCACAGATACGCAGTATTTT	CASSPGQATDTQYF
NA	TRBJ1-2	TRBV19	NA	TGTGCCAGTAGTAGACAGAGCTCCGGCGGCTACACCTTC	CASSRQSSGGYTF
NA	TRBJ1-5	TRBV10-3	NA	TGTGCCATCAACGGGCGGGAGGGCAATCAGCCCCAGCATTTT	CAINGREGNQPQHF
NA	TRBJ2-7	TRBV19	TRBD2	TGTGCCAGTACCACTAGCGGGGGCCCCACCTACGAGCAGTACTTC	CASTTSGGPTYEQYF
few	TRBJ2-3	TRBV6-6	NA	TGTGCCAGCAGTTCAACAGGTACCTCGAGCACAGATACGCAGTATTTT	CASSSTGTSSTDTQYF